One sample yielded the 13 T cell receptor beta chains listed below, sequenced in a study of post-analysis software for immune sequencing data. Study conclusions and caveats: TRBV5-6, TRBV5-1 and TRBV20-1 were among roughly 5 TRBV segments more frequent in patients than controls.

cDNA libraries for TCR beta contained unique molecular identifiers. TCRdb passed the PCR reads through MiXCR, listing each CDR3 protein once. The sample carries 350,000 to 450,000 distinct CDR3 sequences, 30% to 45% recorded once. Antigen specificity for these receptors is unknown. The sequencing sample was made of blood. Receptors were obtained from a girl aged 2-10 years with multiple sclerosis.

The gene calls are TRBV29-1 and TRBJ1-1; perhaps TRBD1 as D (5 bases). Trimming cost V 5 bases and J 3 bases, with 10 bases left between them. The germline CDR1 and CDR2 sequences are SQVTM and ANQGSEA. This CDR3 has 12 amino acids. For the CDR3, the DNA is TGCAGCGTTCTCACAGGATACACTGAAGCTTTCTTT. Translation: CSVLTGYTEAFF.

The chain carries TRBV12-3 or TRBV12-4 and TRBJ2-5; D is possibly TRBD1 or TRBD2 (7 bases each). Trimming removed 7 bases at V and 1 base at J, with 10 bases between. The CDR3 length is 13 residues. CDR3 sequence (DNA): TGTGCCAGCAAGCGGGACAGCCAAGAGACCCAGTACTTC. It encodes CASKRDSQETQYF.

This clonotype was seen a handful of times. The rearrangement joins TRBV20-1 to TRBJ2-7, with TRBD1 matching 7 bases. Germline V gene data show CDR1 as DFQATT and CDR2 as SNEGSKA (reference sequence). The length of the CDR3 is 15 residues. J gave up 0 bases and V 1 base, and 6 bases lay outside the gene matches. CDR3 in DNA: TGCAGTGCTAGAGTTCCACGACAGGGCTCCTACGAGCAGTACTTC. Protein: CSARVPRQGSYEQYF.

This clonotype turned up a few times. The rearrangement joins TRBV20-1 to TRBJ2-7; TRBD1 matches at 7 bases. The J segment lost 1 base and the V segment lost 6 bases, leaving 6 bases of the junction unmatched. The CDR3 runs 13 residues. Germline V CDR1 and CDR2: DFQATT, SNEGSKA (reference sequence). The DNA for the CDR3 is TGCAGTGCAACACTGGACAGGTCCTACGAGCAGTACTTC. The encoded protein is CSATLDRSYEQYF.

The V and J genes are TRBV7-9 and TRBJ2-7, with TRBD1 matching over 8 bases. Trimming took 5 bases from V and 3 from J; bases not matched to a gene: 9. Germline CDR1 and CDR2: SEHNR and FQNEAQ (reference sequence). The length of the CDR3 is 15 residues. CDR3 nucleotide sequence: TGTGCCAGCAGCGAGCCAGGGGGCAGTATCTACGAGCAGTACTTC. Translated: CASSEPGGSIYEQYF.

The V gene is TRBV15, the J gene TRBJ1-2; D not resolved. There are 17 residues in the CDR3. The germline CDR1 and CDR2 sequences are LNHNV and YYDKDF (reference sequence). V gave up 3 bases and J gave up 7 bases, with 24 bases separating them. CDR3 sequence reads: CATSSRPPRHSSAGYTF. Written as DNA, the CDR3 is TGTGCCACCAGCAGCCGGCCTCCGAGACATTCGAGCGCTGGCTACACCTTC.

The V gene is TRBV7-9, the J gene TRBJ2-1, with 9 bases lining up with TRBD2. The germline CDR1 and CDR2 sequences are SEHNR and FQNEAQ (reference sequence). The ends lost 8 bases at V and 5 bases at J; junction bases unmatched: 4. The CDR3 contains 13 residues. The CDR3 DNA sequence: TGTGCCAGCGGCGGGGGGGAAGACAATGAGCAGTTCTTC. Encoded protein: CASGGGEDNEQFF.

The chain links TRBV5-1 to TRBJ2-5; TRBD2 might be the D (5 bases). The CDR3 runs 15 residues. The germline V gene has CDR1 SGHRS and CDR2 YFSETQ. The V end lost 1 base, the J end lost 3 bases, and 13 bases lay between the germline ends. The DNA of the CDR3 is TGCGCCAGCAGCTTGCCCCGGGGTGCGGAAGAGACCCAGTACTTC. As protein: CASSLPRGAEETQYF.

The chain recombines TRBV6-6 with TRBJ2-5; 10 bases are a match to TRBD1. The DNA end favors TRBJ2-7, so the J call may be wrong. The germline V gene encodes CDR1 MNHNY and CDR2 SVGAGI (reference sequence). The CDR3 length is 15 residues. In DNA form, the CDR3 reads TGTGCCAGCAGACCCCGGGACAGGGGTTCCCTCGAGCAGTACTTC. This gives the protein CASRPRDRGSLEQYF.

This clonotype is a singleton in its sample. The genes are TRBV6-1 and TRBJ2-1; D tentatively fits TRBD1 or TRBD2 (5 bases each). The J call may not be correct, given that the DNA end is closer to TRBJ2-7. Per germline, CDR1 MNHNS and CDR2 SASEGT. This CDR3 comprises 13 residues. In nucleotides, the CDR3 is TGTGCCAGCAGTGAACTCGGGGCAGGCCAGCAGTACTTC. It encodes CASSELGAGQQYF.

This clonotype has just a few counts. CDR3 nucleotide sequence: TGTGCCAGCAGCCCCCCCTCGACAGGGGGGAATTTAGAGCAGTACTTC. This translates into CASSPPSTGGNLEQYF. The chain links TRBV7-6 to TRBJ2-7; the match to TRBD1 covers 9 bases. Germline-derived CDR1 and CDR2 are SGHVS and FNYEAQ. V lost 5 bases, J lost 7 bases, and 15 bases stayed unmatched. CDR3 length: 16 amino acids.

The CDR3 region has the DNA TGCGCCAGCAGTACAGGGGGGCTCGAAGCTTTCTTT. Translating it yields CASSTGGLEAFF. This chain uses TRBV10-2 with TRBJ1-1; 8 positions match TRBD1. The CDR3 has 12 residues. The V and J ends lost 5 bases and 8 bases, in that order; junction bases with no gene match: 4. The V gene's germline CDR1 is WSHSY and CDR2 SAAADI.

There are a few counts of this clonotype. The genes are TRBV6-2 or TRBV6-3 and TRBJ2-7, with a weak D call TRBD1 (6 bases). Germline CDR1 MNHEY, CDR2 SVGEGT. V was shortened by 7 bases and J by 6 bases, with 16 bases between the two germline ends. The CDR3 contains 13 residues. CDR3 loop: CASMSQGPFEQYF. The CDR3 nucleotides read TGTGCCAGCATGTCACAGGGACCTTTCGAGCAGTACTTC.